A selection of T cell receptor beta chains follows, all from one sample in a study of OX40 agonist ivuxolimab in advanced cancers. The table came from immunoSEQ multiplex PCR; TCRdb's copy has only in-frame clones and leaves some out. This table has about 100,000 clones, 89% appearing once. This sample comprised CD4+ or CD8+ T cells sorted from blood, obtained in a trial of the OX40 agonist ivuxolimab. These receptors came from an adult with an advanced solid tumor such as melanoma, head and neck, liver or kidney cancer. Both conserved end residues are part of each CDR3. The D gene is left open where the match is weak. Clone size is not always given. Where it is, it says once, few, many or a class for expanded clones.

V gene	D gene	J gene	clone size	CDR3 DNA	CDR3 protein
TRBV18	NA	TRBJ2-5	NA	TGTGCCAGCTCACCACCTAGCAGGAAAGAGACCCAGTACTTC	CASSPPSRKETQYF
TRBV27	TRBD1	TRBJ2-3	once	TGTGCCAGCAGTTTCTCGGGACAGGGTGTGGCAGATACGCAGTATTTT	CASSFSGQGVADTQYF
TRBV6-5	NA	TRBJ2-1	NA	TGTGCCAGCAGTTATCTGGGCAATGAGCAGTTCTTC	CASSYLGNEQFF
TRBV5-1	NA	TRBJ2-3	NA	TGCGCCAGCAGCTTGGCTAAAGTAGGCTACACAGATACGCAGTATTTT	CASSLAKVGYTDTQYF
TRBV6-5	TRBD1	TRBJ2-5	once	TGTGCCAGCAGTTACTCGACGGGACAGTCGGAGACCCAGTACTTC	CASSYSTGQSETQYF
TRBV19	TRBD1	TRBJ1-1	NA	TGTGCCAGCCACGGGTCAGGGGGGAAAACTGAAGCTTTCTTT	CASHGSGGKTEAFF
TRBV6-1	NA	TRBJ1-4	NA	TGTGCCAGCAATCAGAATAATGAAAAACTGTTTTTT	CASNQNNEKLFF
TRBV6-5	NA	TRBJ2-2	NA	TGTGCCAGCAGGAACCAGGGTGCCGGGGAGCTGTTTTTT	CASRNQGAGELFF
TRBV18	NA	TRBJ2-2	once	TGTGCCAGCTCACCACGGTATACGGCGAACACCGGGGAGCTGTTTTTT	CASSPRYTANTGELFF
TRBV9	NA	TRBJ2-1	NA	TGTGCCAGCAGCGTAGGACACGGCAATGAGCAGTTCTTC	CASSVGHGNEQFF
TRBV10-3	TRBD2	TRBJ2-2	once	TGTGCCATCGCCGCTAGCGGGAGTCCCAGCACCGGGGAGCTGTTTTTT	CAIAASGSPSTGELFF
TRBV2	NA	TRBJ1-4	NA	TGTGCCAGCAGGATAGGGGGATCTCTTGAAAAACTGTTTTTT	CASRIGGSLEKLFF
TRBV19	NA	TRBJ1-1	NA	TGTGCCAGTAGTATGGGCATGAACACTGAAGCTTTCTTT	CASSMGMNTEAFF
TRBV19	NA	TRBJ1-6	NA	TGTGCCAGTATGGTCAGGGTCGGTTCACCCCTCCACTTT	CASMVRVGSPLHF
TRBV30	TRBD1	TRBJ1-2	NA	TGTGCCTGGAGTGCAACAAAACCGGGACAGGGGGCGTTCTATGGCTACACCTTC	CAWSATKPGQGAFYGYTF
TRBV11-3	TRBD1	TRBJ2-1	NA	TGTGCCAGCAGCCATACGATCAGGGGGAAGGCGGCTGAGCAGTTCTTC	CASSHTIRGKAAEQFF
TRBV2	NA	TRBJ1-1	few	TGTGCCAGCAGTGAAGTAGGGTTGAACACTGAAGCTTTCTTT	CASSEVGLNTEAFF
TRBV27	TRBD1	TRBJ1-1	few	TGTGCCAGCAGTCAAGACAGGGGAAACACTGAAGCTTTCTTT	CASSQDRGNTEAFF
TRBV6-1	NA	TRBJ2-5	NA	TGTGCCAGCAGTGAAGGTGGCACCCCCGAGACCCAGTACTTC	CASSEGGTPETQYF
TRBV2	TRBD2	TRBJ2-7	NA	TGTGCCAGCATCGGCGGGAGCTCCTACGAGCAGTACTTC	CASIGGSSYEQYF
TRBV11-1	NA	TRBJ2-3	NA	TGTGCCAGCAGCTTTAACATAGGTAGCGGCACAAATACGCAGTATTTT	CASSFNIGSGTNTQYF
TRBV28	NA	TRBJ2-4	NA	TGTGCCAGCAGTTTACCAGGGGCCGGCAAAAACATTCAGTACTTC	CASSLPGAGKNIQYF
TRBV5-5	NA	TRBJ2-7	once	TGTGCCAGCAGCTTGACAGGGACTTACGAGCAGTACTTC	CASSLTGTYEQYF
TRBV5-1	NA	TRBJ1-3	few	TGCGCCAGCAGCTCGGCCTCGAGAAACACCATATATTTT	CASSSASRNTIYF
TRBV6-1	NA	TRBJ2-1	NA	TGTGCCAGTAGCGGGACAGGAAAGTTGGTCAATGAGCAGTTCTTC	CASSGTGKLVNEQFF
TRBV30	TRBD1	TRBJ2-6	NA	TGTGCCTGGAGCGGACAGGGGATTCTCCCTGGGGCCAACGTCCTGACTTTC	CAWSGQGILPGANVLTF
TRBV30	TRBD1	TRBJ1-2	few	TGTGCCTGGACCCTGACAGGGACCGTTAACTATGGCTACACCTTC	CAWTLTGTVNYGYTF
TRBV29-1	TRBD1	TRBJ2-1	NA	TGCAGCGTCGCCCAAACAGGGGGGAATGAGCAGTTCTTC	CSVAQTGGNEQFF
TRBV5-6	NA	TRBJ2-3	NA	TGTGCCAGCAGCTTGTCTAGGGCAGATACGCAGTATTTT	CASSLSRADTQYF
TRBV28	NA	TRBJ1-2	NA	TGTGCCAGCAGCCCCTCCGGACAGACCTATGGCTACACCTTC	CASSPSGQTYGYTF
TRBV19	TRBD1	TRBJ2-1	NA	TGTGCCAGCCAACAGGGGGCCGGATACAATGAGCAGTTCTTC	CASQQGAGYNEQFF
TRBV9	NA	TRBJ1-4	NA	TGTGCCAGCAGCGTAGCCCGGACTCAACGTTCCGCAACTAATGAAAAACTGTTTTTT	CASSVARTQRSATNEKLFF
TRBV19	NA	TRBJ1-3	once	TGTGCCAGTAGTATAGGACTCAGCTCTGGAAACACCATATATTTT	CASSIGLSSGNTIYF
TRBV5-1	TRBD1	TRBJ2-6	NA	TGCGCCAGCGCGCTAGGGGGCGTCTCTGGGGCCAACGTCCTGACTTTC	CASALGGVSGANVLTF
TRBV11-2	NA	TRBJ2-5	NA	TGTGCCAGCAGCTTAACGGGCAGCCCAGAGACCCAGTACTTC	CASSLTGSPETQYF
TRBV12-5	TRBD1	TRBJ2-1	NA	TGTGCTAGTGGTTCCGACAGGGGTCTACAGCAGTTCTTC	CASGSDRGLQQFF
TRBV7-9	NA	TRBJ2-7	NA	TGTGCCAGCAGCTTAGCCCAGGGGTATGTCAAGGAGCAGTACTTC	CASSLAQGYVKEQYF
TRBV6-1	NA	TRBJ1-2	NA	TGTGCCAGCACCCTAATTGATGGCTACACCTTC	CASTLIDGYTF
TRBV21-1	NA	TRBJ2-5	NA	TGTGCCAGCAGGTTAGGGACCCAGTACTTC	CASRLGTQYF
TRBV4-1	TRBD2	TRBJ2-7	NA	TGCGCCAGCAGCCAAGAGGGAGGACTAGCGGGAGGTGTGGACTACGAGCAGTACTTC	CASSQEGGLAGGVDYEQYF
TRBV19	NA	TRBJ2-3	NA	TGTGCCTGTCGGCGGCAGCGCGCCACAGATACGCAGTATTTT	CACRRQRATDTQYF
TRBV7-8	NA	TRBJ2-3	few	TGTGCCAGCAGCTTAATGGTACGTGGGATCACGGATACGCAGTATTTT	CASSLMVRGITDTQYF
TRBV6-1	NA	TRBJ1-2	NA	TGTGCCAGCAGTGCAGGGTCGGCTAACTATGGCTACACCTTC	CASSAGSANYGYTF
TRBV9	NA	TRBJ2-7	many	TGTGCCAGCAGCGCCCAAAATAGCTACGAGCAGTACTTC	CASSAQNSYEQYF
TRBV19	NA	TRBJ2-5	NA	TGTGCCAGTAGAGGACGGCCATCGGAGACCCAGTACTTC	CASRGRPSETQYF